This T cell receptor beta chain was captured by sequencing in a study of blood T cell repertoires in COVID-19. Study background: Italy, Spain and the United States were the sources of the convalescent and acute COVID-19 samples.

The germline CDR1 and CDR2 sequences are SGHDN and FVKESK. The V end was cut by 4 bases, the J end by 0 bases, with 13 bases between. CDR3 size: 15 residues. Authors' processing steps: Researchers report that nucleated cell counts were estimated from reference gene primer amplification. TCRdb's copy holds only in-frame clones and misses some; the assay was immunoSEQ multiplex PCR. From that table come the V and J calls and clone size; the DNA was used to work out D and trimming. The sample records approximately 360,000 clones, around 89% being singletons. Which cohort a participant joined came from the clinical history participants gave.

This sequence originates from a woman in her twenties or thirties with acute COVID-19. Sequenced: PBMCs or T cells enriched from blood (not recorded which). The V call is TRBV14, the J call TRBJ2-7, with D possibly TRBD2 on 7 matching bases. As DNA, the CDR3 is TGTGCCAGCAGCCGGACGGGGGGCCACTCCTACGAGCAGTACTTC. Its translation is CASSRTGGHSYEQYF.